This T cell receptor beta chain stems from a study of T-cell reconstitution after alpha-beta-depleted transplantation in children. General study results and limits: At around two months after transplant, the alpha-beta T cells were reportedly derived from several hundred expanded clones that came from non-depleted graft cells.

Unique molecular identifiers were incorporated during preparation of the TCRbeta library. Each CDR3 protein is one row after TCRdb ran MiXCR on the PCR reads. The data show around 700,000 distinct CDR3 sequences, with around 13% seen just once and around 0.79% held by the top ten. This clonotype was seen ten or more times. Antigen unknown. Trimming left V 6 bases short and J 0 bases short, with 11 bases between. The CDR3 length is 14 residues. The receptor was isolated from a girl aged 2-10 years with congenital amegakaryocytic thrombocytopenia, due to receive a stem cell transplant. This material consisted of PBMCs, taken before TCRalphabeta/CD19-depleted stem cell transplant. The chain links TRBV12-3 or TRBV12-4 to TRBJ2-5; no firm D call. CDR3 in DNA: TGTGCCAGCAGCTCAGTCCCAAACCAAGAGACCCAGTACTTC. It translates to CASSSVPNQETQYF.